This T cell receptor beta chain was sequenced in a study of Graves' ophthalmopathy and Graves' hyperthyroidism. Whole-study results and caveats: Most thyroid clonotypes with frequency above 0.001 were detected in blood too. Between ophthalmopathy and stable hyperthyroidism, a 13-signature model drew a separation with just over 85% sensitivity and about 81% specificity. The model forecast ophthalmopathy progression, reaching roughly 65% sensitivity and around 75% specificity.

The PBMC fraction was derived from about 9.2 ml of fresh peripheral blood. V gave up 5 bases and J gave up 6 bases; unmatched junction bases: 6. This CDR3 comprises 13 residues. The germline CDR1 and CDR2 sequences are LNHDA and SQIVND (reference sequence). TCR beta CDR3 regions were amplified from RNA transcripts. A first-round RT-PCR used HTBI primers, followed by a second-round multiplex PCR. TCRdb re-called the multiplex PCR reads through MiXCR, storing one row per CDR3 protein. In the table there are around 600,000 distinct CDR3 sequences, about 38% of which are singletons. This clonotype was seen ten or more times. Its antigen remains unknown.

This chain joins TRBV19 and TRBJ2-7, with 8 bases aligning to TRBD1. This receptor was obtained from an adult man with Graves' ophthalmopathy. The sequencing input was peripheral blood. CDR3 nucleotides: TGTGCCAGTAGTCCCGGACAGGGCTTCGAGCAGTACTTC. Its translation is CASSPGQGFEQYF.